Following are 28 T cell receptor beta chains from one sample sequenced in a study of blood T cell repertoires in COVID-19. This table comes from immunoSEQ multiplex PCR, and its TCRdb copy is limited to in-frame clones, with some not included. The data show roughly 150,000 clones, 83% seen once. Sequencing used peripheral blood. These receptors originate from a woman older than 75 with acute or convalescent COVID-19.

The V call is TRBV15, the J call TRBJ1-1, with 8 positions matching TRBD1. CDR1 is LNHNV and CDR2 is YYDKDF in the germline V gene (reference sequence). The ends lost 2 bases at V and 2 bases at J; junction bases unmatched: 7. This CDR3 contains 16 residues. The CDR3 loop reads CATSRRTGTGNTEAFF. The CDR3 DNA reads as TGTGCCACCAGCAGAAGAACCGGGACAGGTAACACTGAAGCTTTCTTT. Full variable domain (remainder filled in from reference TRBV15 and TRBJ1-1): DAMVIQNPRYQVTQFGKPVTLSCSQTLNHNVMYWYQQKSSQAPKLLFHYYDKDFNNEADTPDNFQSRRPNTSFCFLDIRSPGLGDTAMYLCATSRRTGTGNTEAFFGQGTRLTVV.

The chain is built from TRBV20-1 and TRBJ2-5, with D possibly TRBD2 on 5 matching bases. Trimming took 3 bases from V and 4 from J, leaving 15 bases between them. This CDR3 contains 14 residues. CDR1 is DFQATT, CDR2 SNEGSKA, per germline (reference sequence). CDR3: CSASTPGMGETQYF. The CDR3 DNA reads as TGCAGTGCTAGTACCCCGGGAATGGGAGAGACCCAGTACTTC.

This sequence joins TRBV4-1 and TRBJ2-3; 11 nucleotides align to TRBD1. Germline V gene data show CDR1 as MGHRA and CDR2 as YSYEKL. V shed 0 bases and J 2 bases; nucleotides not matched to a gene: 4. The CDR3 extends over 17 amino acids. The CDR3 protein is CASSQDGTGGATDTQYF. The CDR3 DNA reads TGCGCCAGCAGCCAAGATGGGACAGGGGGTGCCACAGATACGCAGTATTTT.

The rearrangement links TRBV5-1 to TRBJ1-1; D is perhaps TRBD1 (6 bases). CDR1 SGHRS and CDR2 YFSETQ come from the germline V gene. V gave up 4 bases and J gave up 3 bases, with 22 bases separating them. The CDR3 runs 17 residues. The CDR3 reads CASSPGATSGADTEAFF. The CDR3 DNA follows: TGCGCCAGCAGCCCTGGGGCTACCTCAGGGGCGGACACTGAAGCTTTCTTT.

This clone was found a few times. The rearrangement joins TRBV7-3 to TRBJ2-2; no clear D. Trimming stripped 5 bases from V and 4 bases from J, with 11 bases between. The CDR3 consists of 14 residues. Germline CDR1 reads SGHTA; CDR2 reads FQGTGA. CDR3 nucleotides: TGTGCCAGCAGCGAGACTGGGTTCACCGGGGAGCTGTTTTTT. Protein: CASSETGFTGELFF.

V and J are TRBV30 and TRBJ2-7; 10 bases map to TRBD1. Germline CDR1 and CDR2: GTSNPN and SVGIG (reference sequence). The length of the CDR3 is 13 residues. V lost 3 bases, J lost 2 bases, and 1 base stayed unmatched. The CDR3 here is CAWRTGGAYEQYF. CDR3 nucleotides: TGTGCCTGGAGGACAGGGGGCGCCTACGAGCAGTACTTC. Variable domain in full (rest from reference TRBV30 and TRBJ2-7): SQTIHQWPATLVQPVGSPLSLECTVEGTSNPNLYWYRQAAGRGLQLLFYSVGIGQISSEVPQNLSASRPQDRQFILSSKKLLLSDSGFYLCAWRTGGAYEQYFGPGTRLTVT.

The rearrangement uses TRBV5-1 and TRBJ2-3; 9 nucleotides agree with TRBD2. Germline-derived CDR1 and CDR2 are SGHRS and YFSETQ. The CDR3 is 18 amino acids. Germline trimming cut 0 bases from V and 6 bases from J; bases unmatched to any gene: 14. The CDR3 DNA is TGCGCCAGCAGCTTGGATCTAGCGGGACCTCGTCTCATGGATACGCAGTATTTT. Amino acids: CASSLDLAGPRLMDTQYF.

The table lists this clone with a few counts. The genes are TRBV11-3 and TRBJ1-1, with a weak D call TRBD1 (6 bases). Between the trimmed V and J ends, which lost 3 bases and 2 bases, there was a span of 7 bases. The CDR3 is 13 amino acids. The germline CDR1 and CDR2 sequences are SGHNT and YENEEA. As DNA, the CDR3 is TGTGCCAGCAGCTTGGACAGTAACACTGAAGCTTTCTTT. Its translation: CASSLDSNTEAFF.

The CDR3 here is CASSLEGGSNSPLHF. The CDR3 nucleotides read TGCGCCAGCAGCTTGGAGGGAGGTTCCAATTCACCCCTCCACTTT. This chain links TRBV5-1 with TRBJ1-6; D is ambiguous. Germline CDR1 and CDR2: SGHRS and YFSETQ. Trimming removed 0 bases at V and 7 bases at J, with 11 bases between. CDR3 length: 15 residues.

V is TRBV5-1 and J is TRBJ2-7, with D possibly matching TRBD1 (6 bases). Germline V gives CDR1 SGHRS, CDR2 YFSETQ. This CDR3 region has 20 residues. V dropped 2 bases and J dropped 10 bases, with 37 bases sitting between them. The CDR3, as DNA: TGCGCCAGCAGCTTCTTGGCAGGGGACATTAGTCAGGGAGAACGAAGGAGACAGTACTTC. Translation gives CASSFLAGDISQGERRRQYF.

The V and J genes are TRBV20-1 and TRBJ2-3; D is ambiguous. Germline CDR1 reads DFQATT; CDR2 reads SNEGSKA (reference sequence). This CDR3 is built from 14 residues. V lost 3 bases and J lost 4, with 14 bases in between. The CDR3 DNA reads TGCAGTGCTAGTCTAGATGAACGCCCAGATACGCAGTATTTT. This encodes CSASLDERPDTQYF.

The chain's CDR3 is CASSWGRGAYYEQYF. The CDR3 coding sequence is TGTGCCAGCAGTTGGGGCCGGGGGGCCTATTACGAGCAGTACTTC. This chain joins TRBV27 and TRBJ2-7, with D maybe TRBD2 (7 bases). V lost 4 bases to trimming and J lost 4 bases, with 17 bases between them. The CDR3 totals 15 residues. Germline lookup yields CDR1 MNHEY and CDR2 SMNVEV (reference sequence).

The J gene is TRBJ2-5, the V gene TRBV5-4; D is possibly TRBD1 (7 bases). V lost 6 bases, J lost 1 base, and 16 bases lay in between. Germline CDR1 is SGHNT and CDR2 is YYREEE (reference sequence). This CDR3 spans 15 amino acids. For the CDR3, the DNA is TGTGCCAGCACCGGGGGCAGGGGGGTCCAAGAGACCCAGTACTTC. It encodes CASTGGRGVQETQYF.

The chain couples TRBV18 to TRBJ1-1; 8 bases line up with TRBD1. The V gene's germline CDR1 is KGHSH and CDR2 LQKENI. The CDR3 length is 14 residues. The V gene end was trimmed by 6 bases and the J gene end by 6 bases; junction bases not matched to a gene: 9. CDR3 protein: CASSKGQAEAEAFF. The CDR3 DNA reads as TGTGCCAGCTCGAAGGGACAGGCAGAGGCTGAAGCTTTCTTT.

This clone has just a few counts. The J gene is TRBJ1-1, the V gene TRBV5-5; 8 nucleotides align to TRBD1. V was pared by 2 bases and J by 1 base, with 1 base of the junction left unmatched. This CDR3 has 14 residues. The V gene's germline CDR1 is SGHKS and CDR2 YYEKEE (reference sequence). The CDR3 bases are TGTGCCAGCAGCTTTCAGGGGGCGAACACTGAAGCTTTCTTT. Translation gives CASSFQGANTEAFF.

The chain combines TRBV12-5 with TRBJ1-1, with TRBD1 identical over 10 bases. The CDR3 has 15 amino acids. V lost 4 bases, J lost 4 bases, and 6 bases stayed unmatched. Germline lookup yields CDR1 LGHNT and CDR2 FRNRAP. The CDR3 protein is CASGYRDRGRTEAFF. CDR3 in DNA: TGTGCTAGTGGTTACCGGGACAGGGGACGCACTGAAGCTTTCTTT.

The chain recombines TRBV6-1 with TRBJ1-5; D is perhaps TRBD1 (5 bases). The CDR3 is made up of 13 amino acids. Trimming cost V 3 bases and J 7 bases, with 10 bases left between them. Germline assignment: CDR1 MNHNS and CDR2 SASEGT. CDR3: CASSEGLGQPQHF. CDR3 DNA: TGTGCCAGCAGTGAGGGGCTAGGGCAGCCCCAGCATTTT.

The gene calls are TRBV11-2 and TRBJ1-4; TRBD1 is a possible D gene (5 bases). This CDR3 comprises 15 residues. V lost 2 bases to trimming and J lost 5 bases, with 12 bases between them. Germline CDR1 and CDR2: SGHAT and FQNNGV. DNA for the CDR3: TGTGCCAGCAGCTTACAGGGCACCTCAAATGAAAAACTGTTTTTT. This encodes CASSLQGTSNEKLFF.

The rearrangement joins TRBV7-2 to TRBJ2-7, with TRBD2 matching over 12 bases. Trimming removed 5 bases from V and 3 bases from J; junction bases left unmatched: 8. Germline V gene sequence: CDR1 SGHTA, CDR2 FQGNSA. The CDR3 runs to 16 residues. The CDR3: CASSPRRTSGVYEQYF. The DNA for the CDR3 is TGTGCCAGCAGCCCGCGTCGGACTAGCGGGGTCTACGAGCAGTACTTC.

V usage is TRBV7-8 and J usage is TRBJ2-7; 10 nucleotides align to TRBD2. J gave up 5 bases and V 4 bases, and 14 bases lay outside the gene matches. Germline lookup yields CDR1 SGHVS and CDR2 FQNEAQ. The CDR3 is made up of 17 amino acids. CDR3 amino acids: CASSSGPLAGVSHEQYF. Written as DNA, the CDR3 is TGTGCCAGCAGCTCGGGGCCCCTAGCGGGGGTATCCCACGAGCAGTACTTC.

The chain carries TRBV19 and TRBJ1-5, with 8 bases identical to TRBD1. V lost 6 bases and J lost 7; bases outside the gene matches: 11. This CDR3 is built from 15 residues. Germline CDR1 reads LNHDA; CDR2 reads SQIVND (reference sequence). CDR3 in DNA: TGTGCCAGTAGGACCCCAGGGGGCGGCCTCCAGCCCCAGCATTTT. It translates to CASRTPGGGLQPQHF.

This chain links TRBV19 with TRBJ1-3; tentatively, D is TRBD1 (6 bases). Germline assignment: CDR1 LNHDA and CDR2 SQIVND (reference sequence). Trimming stripped 7 bases from V and 5 bases from J, with 24 bases between. This CDR3 is 17 amino acids long. CDR3 in DNA: TGTGCCAGTACCCCGACCGGGACACGAGGGGGACGAAACACCATATATTTT. Its translation: CASTPTGTRGGRNTIYF. Supplemented by reference TRBV19 and TRBJ1-3, the full variable domain reads DGGITQSPKYLFRKEGQNVTLSCEQNLNHDAMYWYRQDPGQGLRLIYYSQIVNDFQKGDIAEGYSVSREKKESFPLTVTSAQKNPTAFYLCASTPTGTRGGRNTIYFGEGSWLTVV.

The chain links TRBV5-1 to TRBJ2-3; 15 positions match TRBD2. The junction had 9 bases not matched to a gene; V was cut back by 4 bases and J by 0 bases. The V gene's germline CDR1 is SGHRS and CDR2 YFSETQ. The CDR3 loop spans 19 amino acids. The CDR3 nucleotides read TGCGCCAGCAGCCCGGGACTAGCGGGGGGCCGGCAAAGCACAGATACGCAGTATTTT. Translation: CASSPGLAGGRQSTDTQYF.

This clone was seen a single time. The rearrangement joins TRBV29-1 to TRBJ1-2, with a possible D match to TRBD1 (6 bases). The CDR3 is 14 amino acids. V was pared by 4 bases and J by 3 bases, with 15 bases between. CDR1 is SQVTM and CDR2 is ANQGSEA in the germline V gene. Written as DNA, the CDR3 is TGCAGCGTTGCGGGGGGCACTACCTACTATGGCTACACCTTC. Its protein product is CSVAGGTTYYGYTF.

CDR3 protein: CASSLAGRGISGNTIYF. For the CDR3, the DNA is TGTGCCAGCAGCTTAGCCGGCAGGGGCATCTCTGGAAACACCATATATTTT. The rearrangement uses TRBV7-6 and TRBJ1-3, with D possibly being TRBD1 (6 bases). CDR3 length equals 17 residues. Trimming removed 0 bases at V and 0 bases at J, with 12 bases between. Germline V gene lookup returns CDR1 SGHVS and CDR2 FNYEAQ.

The chain has TRBV7-2 and TRBJ2-3, with D unclear. CDR3 size: 15 residues. V lost 0 bases and J 0 bases, leaving 7 bases between the germline ends. The V gene's germline CDR1 is SGHTA and CDR2 FQGNSA. For the CDR3, the DNA is TGTGCCAGCAGCTTAGCGCACAGAAGCACAGATACGCAGTATTTT. This translates into CASSLAHRSTDTQYF.

V usage is TRBV3-1 (or the pseudogene TRBV3-2) and J usage is TRBJ2-1, with 11 positions matching TRBD2. This CDR3 region has 17 residues. Germline CDR1 LGHDT, CDR2 YNNKEL (reference sequence). The V gene end was trimmed by 8 bases and the J gene end by 10 bases; junction bases not matched to a gene: 19. This CDR3 is CASATLGSGGAFQEQFF. In DNA, the CDR3 is TGTGCCAGCGCTACACTGGGTAGCGGGGGGGCCTTCCAGGAGCAGTTCTTC.

V is TRBV10-3 and J is TRBJ1-1; D possibly corresponds to TRBD1 (6 bases). V lost 10 bases and J lost 0, with 15 bases in between. In germline, CDR1 is ENHRY, CDR2 SYGVKD. This CDR3 is built from 14 residues. The CDR3 sequence: CATTRGGVNTEAFF. The CDR3 DNA reads as TGTGCCACTACCAGGGGAGGGGTGAACACTGAAGCTTTCTTT.